Listed below are T cell receptor beta chains from one sample, sequenced in a study of cytomegalovirus exposure and HLA in healthy donors. Clones were read by immunoSEQ multiplex PCR, and TCRdb kept only the in-frame ones, dropping some. The sample consists of just under 95,000 clones, around four fifths of them appearing once. Input material: PBMCs. The receptor set was obtained from a man aged 45 to 65 in good health and CMV-seropositive. CDR3s include the opening cysteine and the closing phenylalanine or tryptophan. A D gene is named only where the DNA matches it firmly. For some rows the clone size is stated as once, few or many, or as a class when expanded; others skip it.

j_gene: TRBJ1-2; d_gene: NA; v_gene: TRBV9; abundance: NA; CDR3nt: TGTGCCAGCAGCGTAGTAGTGAGGACAGACTATGGCTACACCTTC; CDR3aa: CASSVVVRTDYGYTF
j_gene: TRBJ1-5; d_gene: TRBD1; v_gene: TRBV2; abundance: NA; CDR3nt: TGTGCCAGCAGTGAACAGGGGGCAATTCAGCCCCAGCATTTT; CDR3aa: CASSEQGAIQPQHF
j_gene: TRBJ1-1; d_gene: NA; v_gene: TRBV28; abundance: NA; CDR3nt: TGTGCCAGCATGGCCCCCAAAAGTGAAGCTTTCTTT; CDR3aa: CASMAPKSEAFF
j_gene: TRBJ1-3; d_gene: NA; v_gene: TRBV5-1; abundance: few; CDR3nt: TGCGCCAGCAGCTCGGGACAAGCCGTTTCTGGAAACACCATATATTTT; CDR3aa: CASSSGQAVSGNTIYF
j_gene: TRBJ2-3; d_gene: TRBD2; v_gene: TRBV6-4; abundance: NA; CDR3nt: TGTGCCAGCAGTGGGACCGGGGGGTATACGCAGTATTTT; CDR3aa: CASSGTGGYTQYF
j_gene: TRBJ1-6; d_gene: NA; v_gene: TRBV2; abundance: few; CDR3nt: TGTGCCAGCATCATAGGGGGGGGTAATAATTCACCCCTCCACTTT; CDR3aa: CASIIGGGNNSPLHF
j_gene: TRBJ2-2; d_gene: NA; v_gene: TRBV4-3; abundance: NA; CDR3nt: TGCGCCAGCAGCCCCCGGGACTTGTCCCCCGGGGAGCTGTTTTTT; CDR3aa: CASSPRDLSPGELFF
j_gene: TRBJ2-1; d_gene: TRBD2; v_gene: TRBV5-1; abundance: NA; CDR3nt: TGCGCCAGCAGCTCCGGGACTAGCGGGGTGAGCGAGCAGTTCTTC; CDR3aa: CASSSGTSGVSEQFF
j_gene: TRBJ2-2; d_gene: TRBD2; v_gene: TRBV28; abundance: NA; CDR3nt: TGTGCCAGCGGCCTGGGCGGGGGGTGGACCGGGGAGCTGTTTTTT; CDR3aa: CASGLGGGWTGELFF
j_gene: TRBJ2-7; d_gene: TRBD1; v_gene: TRBV6-5; abundance: NA; CDR3nt: TGTGCCAGCGAGAAGACAGGGGAGATCTACGAGCAGTACTTC; CDR3aa: CASEKTGEIYEQYF
j_gene: TRBJ1-5; d_gene: NA; v_gene: TRBV6-5; abundance: NA; CDR3nt: TGTGCCAGCAGTTACTCGGCAGGTTTTCAGCCCCAGCATTTT; CDR3aa: CASSYSAGFQPQHF
j_gene: TRBJ1-2; d_gene: TRBD1; v_gene: TRBV7-9; abundance: NA; CDR3nt: TGTGCCAGCAGCTTTGAGGGGGCGCGCTATGGCTACACCTTC; CDR3aa: CASSFEGARYGYTF
j_gene: TRBJ2-7; d_gene: NA; v_gene: TRBV28; abundance: NA; CDR3nt: TGTGCCAGCAGGACGCAGGGGATAGGTAGTTCCGAGCAGTACTTC; CDR3aa: CASRTQGIGSSEQYF
j_gene: TRBJ1-2; d_gene: NA; v_gene: TRBV6-1; abundance: NA; CDR3nt: TGTGCCAGCAACCGGGGGATCCCCGGCTATGGCTACACCTTC; CDR3aa: CASNRGIPGYGYTF
j_gene: TRBJ2-5; d_gene: NA; v_gene: TRBV7-6; abundance: NA; CDR3nt: TGTGCCAGCAGCTTAGCGGGGGGAATAAGTGGGACCCAGTACTTC; CDR3aa: CASSLAGGISGTQYF
j_gene: TRBJ2-1; d_gene: TRBD2; v_gene: TRBV7-9; abundance: NA; CDR3nt: TGTGCCAGCAGCACCCAGGGCGGGGGGGCCCTCAATGAGCAGTTCTTC; CDR3aa: CASSTQGGGALNEQFF
j_gene: TRBJ1-2; d_gene: NA; v_gene: TRBV4-1; abundance: NA; CDR3nt: TGCGCCAGCAGCCAGCCAGGATGGGAGAAATATGGCTACACCTTC; CDR3aa: CASSQPGWEKYGYTF
j_gene: TRBJ1-5; d_gene: NA; v_gene: TRBV28; abundance: NA; CDR3nt: TGTGCCAGCAGATCACAGGTCAAAAGCAATCAGCCCCAGCATTTT; CDR3aa: CASRSQVKSNQPQHF
j_gene: TRBJ2-7; d_gene: TRBD1; v_gene: TRBV7-2; abundance: NA; CDR3nt: TGTGCCAGCAGCTTAGAGACAGGGAGATACGAGCAGTACTTC; CDR3aa: CASSLETGRYEQYF
j_gene: TRBJ1-1; d_gene: NA; v_gene: TRBV9; abundance: NA; CDR3nt: TGTGCCAGCAGCGTAGGACAGGCCACTGAAGCTTTCTTT; CDR3aa: CASSVGQATEAFF
j_gene: TRBJ2-5; d_gene: NA; v_gene: TRBV7-2; abundance: NA; CDR3nt: TGTGCCAGCAGCTTCTCCGGGGGAGCAATCGAGACCCAGTACTTC; CDR3aa: CASSFSGGAIETQYF
j_gene: TRBJ2-7; d_gene: NA; v_gene: TRBV12-5; abundance: NA; CDR3nt: TGTGCTAGTGGAAGCACCGGGGACGAGCAGTACTTC; CDR3aa: CASGSTGDEQYF
j_gene: TRBJ2-7; d_gene: TRBD1; v_gene: TRBV7-9; abundance: NA; CDR3nt: TGTGCCAGCAGCTCAGGGGACAGCAGCTACGAGCAGTACTTC; CDR3aa: CASSSGDSSYEQYF
j_gene: TRBJ1-5; d_gene: NA; v_gene: TRBV28; abundance: NA; CDR3nt: TGTGCCAGCAGTTTTCAACAGGGATATAGCAATCAGCCCCAGCATTTT; CDR3aa: CASSFQQGYSNQPQHF
j_gene: TRBJ2-3; d_gene: TRBD2; v_gene: TRBV2; abundance: NA; CDR3nt: TGTGCCAGCAGTGTCGGCGCGGGGGGCCTCACAGATACGCAGTATTTT; CDR3aa: CASSVGAGGLTDTQYF
j_gene: TRBJ1-5; d_gene: NA; v_gene: TRBV19; abundance: NA; CDR3nt: TGTGCCAGTACGGGAAGCAATCAGCCCCAGAATTTT; CDR3aa: CASTGSNQPQNF
j_gene: TRBJ1-1; d_gene: NA; v_gene: TRBV7-3; abundance: NA; CDR3nt: TGTGCCAGCAGCTTAACGGTTGCGACTGAAGCTTTCTTT; CDR3aa: CASSLTVATEAFF
j_gene: TRBJ2-7; d_gene: NA; v_gene: TRBV6-6; abundance: NA; CDR3nt: TGTGCCAGCTCGCAGGTTTTGGCCTCCGAGCAGTACTTC; CDR3aa: CASSQVLASEQYF
j_gene: TRBJ2-3; d_gene: NA; v_gene: TRBV4-1; abundance: NA; CDR3nt: TGCGCCAGCAGCAGGGGCGGTAGCACAGATACGCAGTATTTT; CDR3aa: CASSRGGSTDTQYF
j_gene: TRBJ1-4; d_gene: NA; v_gene: TRBV6-1; abundance: NA; CDR3nt: TGTGCCAGCAGTGGACAGGTCCTTAATGAAAAACTGTTTTTT; CDR3aa: CASSGQVLNEKLFF
j_gene: TRBJ1-5; d_gene: NA; v_gene: TRBV19; abundance: NA; CDR3nt: TGTGCCAGTAGTATGGGGCGGGGAGGGGCCAACAATCAGCCCCAGCATTTT; CDR3aa: CASSMGRGGANNQPQHF
j_gene: TRBJ1-1; d_gene: NA; v_gene: TRBV14; abundance: NA; CDR3nt: TGTGCCAGCAGCCGACGGGAGTACACTGAAGCTTTCTTT; CDR3aa: CASSRREYTEAFF
j_gene: TRBJ2-3; d_gene: NA; v_gene: TRBV30; abundance: NA; CDR3nt: TGTGCCTGGAGACAACTAGCTATGAATACGCAGTATTTT; CDR3aa: CAWRQLAMNTQYF
j_gene: TRBJ2-3; d_gene: TRBD2; v_gene: TRBV7-2; abundance: NA; CDR3nt: TGTGCCAGCAGCTTTAAACTAGCGGGGTCAGATACGCAGTATTTT; CDR3aa: CASSFKLAGSDTQYF
j_gene: TRBJ2-5; d_gene: TRBD1; v_gene: TRBV19; abundance: NA; CDR3nt: TGTGCCAGTAGTATAGGGGCAGGGGGCGCGGGAGAGACCCAGTACTTC; CDR3aa: CASSIGAGGAGETQYF
j_gene: TRBJ1-5; d_gene: NA; v_gene: TRBV7-2; abundance: NA; CDR3nt: TGTGCCAGCAGTACACAGGGCGCCAATCAGCCCCAGCATTTT; CDR3aa: CASSTQGANQPQHF
j_gene: TRBJ2-3; d_gene: TRBD2; v_gene: TRBV19; abundance: NA; CDR3nt: TGTGCCAGTAGGCGGGGGGAAGGCGCAGATACGCAGTATTTT; CDR3aa: CASRRGEGADTQYF
j_gene: TRBJ2-1; d_gene: TRBD2; v_gene: TRBV10-2; abundance: few; CDR3nt: TGCGCCAGCAGTGAGTGGGCTAGCGGGGGGGCCGGTAACGACAATGAGCAGTTCTTC; CDR3aa: CASSEWASGGAGNDNEQFF
j_gene: TRBJ2-2; d_gene: NA; v_gene: TRBV14; abundance: NA; CDR3nt: TGTGCCAGCAGCCTGTCGGGAGCGACCGGGGAGCTGTTTTTT; CDR3aa: CASSLSGATGELFF
j_gene: TRBJ1-4; d_gene: TRBD1; v_gene: TRBV6-6; abundance: NA; CDR3nt: TGTGCCAGCAGTGGGACAGGGGGATTTGAAAAACTGTTTTTT; CDR3aa: CASSGTGGFEKLFF
j_gene: TRBJ1-5; d_gene: TRBD1; v_gene: TRBV28; abundance: NA; CDR3nt: TGTGCCAGCAGTTCCTACAGGGGAGGCAATCAGCCCCAGCATTTT; CDR3aa: CASSSYRGGNQPQHF
j_gene: TRBJ1-2; d_gene: NA; v_gene: TRBV29-1; abundance: NA; CDR3nt: TGCAGCGTTGAAGATTTCCCAGGGGCGGGCTATGGCTACACCTTC; CDR3aa: CSVEDFPGAGYGYTF
j_gene: TRBJ1-5; d_gene: TRBD1; v_gene: TRBV7-9; abundance: NA; CDR3nt: TGTGCCAGCAGCACCAGGGGGCAGCCCCAGCATTTT; CDR3aa: CASSTRGQPQHF
j_gene: TRBJ2-5; d_gene: TRBD1; v_gene: TRBV7-2; abundance: once; CDR3nt: TGTGCCAGCGACCCAGGGGGTCAAGAGACCCAGTACTTC; CDR3aa: CASDPGGQETQYF
j_gene: TRBJ1-1; d_gene: NA; v_gene: TRBV5-4; abundance: few; CDR3nt: TGTGCCAGCAGCTTGAACAGGGAGAGCACTGAAGCTTTCTTT; CDR3aa: CASSLNRESTEAFF
j_gene: TRBJ1-2; d_gene: NA; v_gene: TRBV5-6; abundance: NA; CDR3nt: TGTGCCAGCAGCTTGGGGGCGTTTGGGAGCTCTAACTATGGCTACACCTTC; CDR3aa: CASSLGAFGSSNYGYTF
j_gene: TRBJ2-3; d_gene: TRBD2; v_gene: TRBV7-7; abundance: NA; CDR3nt: TGTGCTAGCAGCTCCGGGACTAGTTTTTCAGATACGCAGTATTTT; CDR3aa: CASSSGTSFSDTQYF
j_gene: TRBJ1-4; d_gene: NA; v_gene: TRBV28; abundance: NA; CDR3nt: TGTGCCAGCAGTAGGACAATAGGGGGTGAAAAACTGTTTTTT; CDR3aa: CASSRTIGGEKLFF
j_gene: TRBJ1-1; d_gene: TRBD1; v_gene: TRBV4-1; abundance: NA; CDR3nt: TGCGCCAGCAGCCAGCCTACCGGACAGGCGAACACTGAAGCTTTCTTT; CDR3aa: CASSQPTGQANTEAFF
j_gene: TRBJ1-3; d_gene: NA; v_gene: TRBV7-2; abundance: NA; CDR3nt: TGTGCCAGCAGCTCACCTGAGACAGGATCGGACACCATATATTTT; CDR3aa: CASSSPETGSDTIYF
j_gene: TRBJ2-1; d_gene: TRBD2; v_gene: TRBV7-3; abundance: NA; CDR3nt: TGTGCCAGCAGCTTAACCGGACTAGCGGGGGGGCCTTCCTACAATGAGCAGTTCTTC; CDR3aa: CASSLTGLAGGPSYNEQFF
j_gene: TRBJ1-2; d_gene: TRBD1; v_gene: TRBV29-1; abundance: NA; CDR3nt: TGCAGCACCAGCCGGGACAGGGTAGAGGGCTACACCTTC; CDR3aa: CSTSRDRVEGYTF
j_gene: TRBJ2-2; d_gene: TRBD1; v_gene: TRBV6-5; abundance: NA; CDR3nt: TGTGCCAGCAGTTTGTGGACAGGCGGGACCGGGGAGCTGTTTTTT; CDR3aa: CASSLWTGGTGELFF
j_gene: TRBJ1-3; d_gene: TRBD1; v_gene: TRBV5-1; abundance: once; CDR3nt: TGCGCCAGCAGCTTGGGGGGACAGGGAAACACCATATATTTT; CDR3aa: CASSLGGQGNTIYF
j_gene: TRBJ1-5; d_gene: NA; v_gene: TRBV19; abundance: NA; CDR3nt: TGTGCCAGTAGTATAGACAGGGGTACGAGCAATCAGCCCCAGCATTTT; CDR3aa: CASSIDRGTSNQPQHF
j_gene: TRBJ1-2; d_gene: NA; v_gene: TRBV6-5; abundance: few; CDR3nt: TGTGCCAGCAGCCCCGACAGGAACTATGGCTACACCTTC; CDR3aa: CASSPDRNYGYTF
j_gene: TRBJ2-7; d_gene: TRBD1; v_gene: TRBV10-1; abundance: NA; CDR3nt: TGCGCCAGCAGGACAACAGGGGGCGTTTCCGAGCAGTACTTC; CDR3aa: CASRTTGGVSEQYF
j_gene: TRBJ1-2; d_gene: NA; v_gene: TRBV7-2; abundance: few; CDR3nt: TGTGCCAGCAGCTTAGTTGGCGGATTCGAAAGCTACACCTTC; CDR3aa: CASSLVGGFESYTF
j_gene: TRBJ1-5; d_gene: NA; v_gene: TRBV18; abundance: NA; CDR3nt: TGTGCCAGCTCACCACTAGATAGCAATCAGCCCCAGCATTTT; CDR3aa: CASSPLDSNQPQHF
j_gene: TRBJ2-3; d_gene: NA; v_gene: TRBV19; abundance: NA; CDR3nt: TGTGCCAGTAGTCCGGGACTTATCACAGATACGCAGTATTTT; CDR3aa: CASSPGLITDTQYF